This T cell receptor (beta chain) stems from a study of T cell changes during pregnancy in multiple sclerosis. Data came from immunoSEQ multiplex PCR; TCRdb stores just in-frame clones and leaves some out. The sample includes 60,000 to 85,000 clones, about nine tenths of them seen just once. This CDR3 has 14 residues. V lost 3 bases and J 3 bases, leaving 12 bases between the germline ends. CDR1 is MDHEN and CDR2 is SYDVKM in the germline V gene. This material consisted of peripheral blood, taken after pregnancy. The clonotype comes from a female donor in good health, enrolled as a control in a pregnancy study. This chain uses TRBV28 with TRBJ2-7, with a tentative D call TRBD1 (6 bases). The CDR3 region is CASSLWGTFYEQYF. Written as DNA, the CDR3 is TGTGCCAGCAGTTTGTGGGGGACATTCTACGAGCAGTACTTC.